This section outlines one TCR beta chain sequence together with its context. The data belong to a study of cytomegalovirus exposure and HLA in healthy donors. Germline CDR1 is SGDLS and CDR2 is YYNGEE. CDR3 length: 15 amino acids. V lost 0 bases and J lost 0, with 8 bases in between. The PCR used 60 Vbeta and 13 Jbeta primers. Only in-frame clones appear in the TCRdb table, and some are missing; sequencing was by immunoSEQ multiplex PCR. The sample contains around 140,000 clones, approximately 80% of which appear only once. This receptor was obtained from a woman aged 18-35 years in good health and CMV-seronegative. The gene calls are TRBV9 and TRBJ2-3; D gene ambiguous. Sequencing was performed on PBMCs. The CDR3 here is CASSVEHLSTDTQYF. The CDR3 nucleotides read TGTGCCAGCAGCGTAGAACACCTTAGCACAGATACGCAGTATTTT.